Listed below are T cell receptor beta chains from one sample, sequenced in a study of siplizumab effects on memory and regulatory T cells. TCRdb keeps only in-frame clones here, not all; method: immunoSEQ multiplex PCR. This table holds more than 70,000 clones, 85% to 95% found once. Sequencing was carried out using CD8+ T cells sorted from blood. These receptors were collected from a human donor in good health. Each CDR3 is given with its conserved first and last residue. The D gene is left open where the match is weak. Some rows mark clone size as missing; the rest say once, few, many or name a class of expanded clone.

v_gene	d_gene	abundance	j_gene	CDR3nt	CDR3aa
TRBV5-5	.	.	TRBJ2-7	TGTGCCAGCACCCAAGGTGCGGGTTACGAGCAGTACTTC	CASTQGAGYEQYF
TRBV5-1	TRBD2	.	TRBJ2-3	TGCGCCAGCAGCCCGGACCCGGGACTAGCGGGAGTGGGTGACACAGATACGCAGTATTTT	CASSPDPGLAGVGDTDTQYF
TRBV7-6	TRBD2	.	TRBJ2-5	TGTGCCAGCCTAAAACTACAAGCGGGAGTCGAAGGTGGAGAAGAGACCCAGTACTTC	CASLKLQAGVEGGEETQYF
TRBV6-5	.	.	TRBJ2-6	TGTGCCAGCAGTTACAGGGCTGGGGCCAACGTCCTGACTTTC	CASSYRAGANVLTF
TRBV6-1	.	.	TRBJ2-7	TGTGCCAAGACAAGGTCAATCTCCTACGAGCAGTACTTC	CAKTRSISYEQYF
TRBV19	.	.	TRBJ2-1	TGTGCCAGTAGTATGATGATTATCCACTCCTACAATGAGCAGTTCTTC	CASSMMIIHSYNEQFF
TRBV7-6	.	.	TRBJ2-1	TGTGCCAGCAGCTTGGGACCGTCGGTTTACAATGAGCAGTTCTTC	CASSLGPSVYNEQFF
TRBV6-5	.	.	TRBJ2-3	TGTGCCAGCAGTTACGTGACAGGAGATACGCAGTATTTT	CASSYVTGDTQYF
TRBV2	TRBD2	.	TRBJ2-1	TGTGCCGCACCGGGAACTAGCGGGGGCTACAATGAGCAGTTCTTC	CAAPGTSGGYNEQFF
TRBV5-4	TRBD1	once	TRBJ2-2	TGTGCCAGCAGCTTGGCCTATGAGGGGGCCCGGAACACCGGGGAGCTGTTTTTT	CASSLAYEGARNTGELFF
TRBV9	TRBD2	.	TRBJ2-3	TGTGCCAGCTCTGAGACGGGAGGGGGAACAGATACGCAGTATTTT	CASSETGGGTDTQYF
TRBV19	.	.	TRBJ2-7	TGTGCCAGTAGTATATCAGGGCCAGACTACGAGCAGTACTTC	CASSISGPDYEQYF
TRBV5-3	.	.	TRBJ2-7	TGTGCCAGCAGCTTGGACGGTAGCTCCTACGAGCAGTACTTC	CASSLDGSSYEQYF
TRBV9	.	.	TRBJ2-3	TGTGCCAGCAGCGTAGATAGCTTCGCAGATACGCAGTATTTT	CASSVDSFADTQYF
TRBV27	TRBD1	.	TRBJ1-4	TGTGCCAGCAGTTTATATCCGGGACAGCTCCATGCAACTAATGAAAAACTGTTTTTT	CASSLYPGQLHATNEKLFF
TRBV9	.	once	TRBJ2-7	TGTGCCAGCGGTGAGGCATCCGAGCAGTACTTC	CASGEASEQYF
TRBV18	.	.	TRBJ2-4	TGTGCCAGCTTACCTCATAGGGGACTAGCCAAAAACATTCAGTACTTC	CASLPHRGLAKNIQYF
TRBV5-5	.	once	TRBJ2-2	TGTGCCAGCAGCGCAGGGGGGAGGGCCGGGGAGCTGTTTTTT	CASSAGGRAGELFF
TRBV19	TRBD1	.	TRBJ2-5	TGTGCCAGTAGTATATTAGGGGACAGGGGTGAAGAGACCCAGTACTTC	CASSILGDRGEETQYF
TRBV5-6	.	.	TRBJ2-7	TGTGCCAGCAACCCAGGGGAACGGGGACTTTCCTACGAGCAGTACTTC	CASNPGERGLSYEQYF
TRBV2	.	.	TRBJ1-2	TGTGCCAGCAGTGAAGCGCGGCGAGTTGAGTATGGCTACACCTTC	CASSEARRVEYGYTF
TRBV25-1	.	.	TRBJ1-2	TGTGCCAGCAGTGACCCGACCGGGGTTCGACCTGGCTACACCTTC	CASSDPTGVRPGYTF
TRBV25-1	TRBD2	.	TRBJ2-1	TGTGCCAGCAGTGAATACACTAGCGGGAACTACAATGAGCAGTTCTTC	CASSEYTSGNYNEQFF
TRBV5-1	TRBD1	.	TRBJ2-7	TGCGCCAGCAGCAAGGGAGGACAGGGAATTTTCTACGAGCAGTACTTC	CASSKGGQGIFYEQYF
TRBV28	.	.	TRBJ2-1	TGTGCCAGCAGGAACCCAAGGGGTGAGCAGTTCTTC	CASRNPRGEQFF
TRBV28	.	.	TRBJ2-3	TGTGCCAGCAGTCCGCCAGGAGATACGCAGTATTTT	CASSPPGDTQYF
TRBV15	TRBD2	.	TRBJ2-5	TGTGCCACCAGCAGAGCGACTAGCGGTGGGGAGACCCAGTACTTC	CATSRATSGGETQYF
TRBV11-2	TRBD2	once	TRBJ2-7	TGTGCCAGCAGCTTAGTCGGGTCTAGCGGATACGAGCAGTACTTC	CASSLVGSSGYEQYF
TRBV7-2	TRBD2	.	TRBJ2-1	TGTGCCAGCAGCCCTCCGGGACTATACCCAAATGAGCAGTTCTTC	CASSPPGLYPNEQFF
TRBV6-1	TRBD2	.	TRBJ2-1	TGTGCCAGCAGTGTGTTGTGGACTAGCGGACACAATGAGCAGTTCTTC	CASSVLWTSGHNEQFF
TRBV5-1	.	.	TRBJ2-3	TGCGCCAGCAGCTTGGACAGAAGCACAGATACGCAGTATTTT	CASSLDRSTDTQYF
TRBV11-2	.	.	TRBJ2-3	TGTGCCAGCAGCTTACGGGAGAGGTTTGGAGATACGCAGTATTTT	CASSLRERFGDTQYF
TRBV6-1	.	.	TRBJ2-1	TGTGCCAGCAGTGTCAGGGTCAATGAGCAGTTCTTC	CASSVRVNEQFF
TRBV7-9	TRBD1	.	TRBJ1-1	TGTGCCAGCAGAATAAGAGGAGGACAGGGGGCGAGCACTGAAGCTTTCTTT	CASRIRGGQGASTEAFF
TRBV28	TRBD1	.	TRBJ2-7	TGTGCCAGCAGTCTGGACAGGCGCGAGCAGTACTTC	CASSLDRREQYF
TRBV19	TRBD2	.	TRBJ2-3	TGTGCCAGTAGTTCCGGGACTAGCTTTGATACGCAGTATTTT	CASSSGTSFDTQYF
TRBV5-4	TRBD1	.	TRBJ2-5	TGTGCCAGCAGCTCACAGGGGTACCAAGAGACCCAGTACTTC	CASSSQGYQETQYF
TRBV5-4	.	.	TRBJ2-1	TGTGCCAGCAGCCCGATGGGGGAGGTGGTAGATGAGCAGTTCTTC	CASSPMGEVVDEQFF
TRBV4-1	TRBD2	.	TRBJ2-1	TGCGCCAGCAGCCCCCTAGCGGCCGACTACAATGAGCAGTTCTTC	CASSPLAADYNEQFF
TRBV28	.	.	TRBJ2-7	TGTGCCACCATCGGGTCCTCTACTTACGAGCAGTACTTC	CATIGSSTYEQYF
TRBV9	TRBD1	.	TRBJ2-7	TGTGCCAGCAGCGGGGGAGGGACAGGGGAATACTACGAGCAGTACTTC	CASSGGGTGEYYEQYF
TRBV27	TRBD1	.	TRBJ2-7	TGTGCCAGCAGTCTCGGGACAGGGGGCGGCGAGCAGTACTTC	CASSLGTGGGEQYF
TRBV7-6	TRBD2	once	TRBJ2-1	TGTGCCAGCAGCCTTAGCGGGAGAGAGGGCAATGAGCAGTTCTTC	CASSLSGREGNEQFF
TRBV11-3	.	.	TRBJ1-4	TGTGCCAGCAGCTTAGTTCTGGGGGTGGCTACTAATGAAAAACTGTTTTTT	CASSLVLGVATNEKLFF
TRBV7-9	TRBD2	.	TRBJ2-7	TGTGCCAGCAGCCCAGGACTAGCAGCTTCATACGAGCAGTACTTC	CASSPGLAASYEQYF
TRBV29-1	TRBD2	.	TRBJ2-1	TGCAGCGGACTAGCGGGACTATCCTACAATGAGCAGTTCTTC	CSGLAGLSYNEQFF
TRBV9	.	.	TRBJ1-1	TGTGCCAGCAGCGTGAGCTTATGGGCAGGCATGGGGACTGAAGCTTTCTTT	CASSVSLWAGMGTEAFF
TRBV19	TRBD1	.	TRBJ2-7	TGTGCCAGTACCGTCGGGACAGGAAATTTTGAGCAGTACTTC	CASTVGTGNFEQYF
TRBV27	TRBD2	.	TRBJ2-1	TGTGCCAGCAGTCCGGGACTAGCGGGAGCTTTGTATGAGCAGTTCTTC	CASSPGLAGALYEQFF
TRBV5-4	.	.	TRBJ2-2	TGTGCCAGCAGCTTGGTGGGCACCGGGGAGCTGTTTTTT	CASSLVGTGELFF
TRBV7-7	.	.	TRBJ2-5	TGTGCTAGCAGCCACAGTGGGGGACCGATGCAAGAGACCCAGTACTTC	CASSHSGGPMQETQYF